The rows below give T cell receptor beta chains drawn from one sample of a study of T cell changes during pregnancy in multiple sclerosis. The repertoire was sequenced with immunoSEQ multiplex PCR; TCRdb's copy has only in-frame clones and lacks some. Among tens of thousands of clones listed, 85% to 95% were seen once. This sample comprised CD4+ T cells from peripheral blood mononuclear cells, obtained in the second trimester of pregnancy. All receptors come from a female donor with multiple sclerosis, enrolled in a pregnancy study. Both conserved end residues are part of each CDR3. Fields, in order: CDR3 protein, CDR3 DNA, J gene, V gene, clone size, D gene. A D gene is named only where the DNA matches it firmly. Clone size, where shown, is once, few, many, or a class for clones that have expanded.

CDR3 protein: CASSPTSSETQYF; CDR3 DNA: TGTGCCAGCAGTCCCACTAGTTCAGAGACCCAGTACTTC; J gene: TRBJ2-5; V gene: TRBV6-6; clone size: NA; D gene: NA
CDR3 protein: CASSLTSGSHEQFF; CDR3 DNA: TGTGCCAGCAGCCTGACTAGCGGGAGTCATGAGCAGTTCTTC; J gene: TRBJ2-1; V gene: TRBV6-4; clone size: NA; D gene: TRBD2
CDR3 protein: CASSPGVAARTDTQYF; CDR3 DNA: TGTGCCAGCAGCCCCGGAGTTGCGGCCCGCACAGATACGCAGTATTTT; J gene: TRBJ2-3; V gene: TRBV7-7; clone size: once; D gene: NA
CDR3 protein: CASSLSSRQLRSYTF; CDR3 DNA: TGTGCCAGCAGTTTATCTAGCCGACAGCTCCGTAGCTACACCTTC; J gene: TRBJ1-2; V gene: TRBV27; clone size: NA; D gene: NA
CDR3 protein: CASSFPQRQKFYGYTF; CDR3 DNA: TGTGCCAGCAGCTTCCCACAGAGACAGAAATTCTATGGCTACACCTTC; J gene: TRBJ1-2; V gene: TRBV7-9; clone size: few; D gene: NA
CDR3 protein: CASSIGAGRSPLHF; CDR3 DNA: TGTGCCAGTAGTATAGGGGCCGGGAGGTCACCCCTCCACTTT; J gene: TRBJ1-6; V gene: TRBV19; clone size: NA; D gene: NA
CDR3 protein: CASSLPLTGANEKLFF; CDR3 DNA: TGTGCCAGCAGTCTCCCATTGACAGGCGCCAATGAAAAACTGTTTTTT; J gene: TRBJ1-4; V gene: TRBV28; clone size: NA; D gene: NA
CDR3 protein: CASSLAGRSEAFF; CDR3 DNA: TGTGCCAGCAGCTTGGCCGGCAGGTCCGAAGCTTTCTTT; J gene: TRBJ1-1; V gene: TRBV5-6; clone size: NA; D gene: NA
CDR3 protein: CASSGRVGETQYF; CDR3 DNA: TGTGCCAGCAGTGGGAGGGTCGGTGAGACCCAGTACTTC; J gene: TRBJ2-5; V gene: TRBV2; clone size: NA; D gene: NA
CDR3 protein: CASSEFGGGGNYNEQFF; CDR3 DNA: TGTGCCAGCAGTGAATTTGGTGGAGGCGGGAACTACAATGAGCAGTTCTTC; J gene: TRBJ2-1; V gene: TRBV25-1; clone size: NA; D gene: NA
CDR3 protein: CASSSRDTTETQYF; CDR3 DNA: TGCGCCAGCAGCTCACGGGACACTACAGAGACCCAGTACTTC; J gene: TRBJ2-5; V gene: TRBV5-1; clone size: NA; D gene: NA
CDR3 protein: CASSSRGSGGYTF; CDR3 DNA: TGTGCCAGCAGCTCCAGGGGGTCGGGTGGCTACACCTTC; J gene: TRBJ1-2; V gene: TRBV7-9; clone size: once; D gene: TRBD1
CDR3 protein: CASHSLAGFSYEQYF; CDR3 DNA: TGTGCCAGCCACTCTTTAGCGGGATTCTCCTACGAGCAGTACTTC; J gene: TRBJ2-7; V gene: TRBV7-8; clone size: NA; D gene: TRBD2
CDR3 protein: CAWSVQSSRNQPQHF; CDR3 DNA: TGTGCCTGGAGTGTACAATCGTCCCGCAATCAGCCCCAGCATTTT; J gene: TRBJ1-5; V gene: TRBV30; clone size: NA; D gene: NA
CDR3 protein: CASSLTSGIVRSTDTQYF; CDR3 DNA: TGTGCCAGCAGCCTTACTAGCGGGATAGTACGAAGCACAGATACGCAGTATTTT; J gene: TRBJ2-3; V gene: TRBV5-4; clone size: NA; D gene: TRBD2
CDR3 protein: CASSGQGAILATNEKLFF; CDR3 DNA: TGTGCCAGCTCGGGACAGGGGGCGATCCTGGCGACTAATGAAAAACTGTTTTTT; J gene: TRBJ1-4; V gene: TRBV7-9; clone size: once; D gene: TRBD1
CDR3 protein: CASSLSRSTHEQFF; CDR3 DNA: TGTGCCAGCAGCTTGTCGCGATCCACCCATGAGCAGTTCTTC; J gene: TRBJ2-1; V gene: TRBV5-4; clone size: once; D gene: NA
CDR3 protein: CASSRGQDYNEQFF; CDR3 DNA: TGTGCCAGCAGCCGTGGACAGGACTACAATGAGCAGTTCTTC; J gene: TRBJ2-1; V gene: TRBV11-2; clone size: NA; D gene: TRBD1
CDR3 protein: CASSPQEMNTEAFF; CDR3 DNA: TGTGCCAGCTCACCACAGGAGATGAACACTGAAGCTTTCTTT; J gene: TRBJ1-1; V gene: TRBV18; clone size: NA; D gene: NA
CDR3 protein: CSASREARYF; CDR3 DNA: TGCAGTGCAAGCCGGGAGGCAAGATACTTC; J gene: TRBJ2-7; V gene: TRBV20-1; clone size: NA; D gene: TRBD2
CDR3 protein: CASSPGNRDTGELFF; CDR3 DNA: TGTGCCAGCAGCCCGGGAAACAGGGACACCGGGGAGCTGTTTTTT; J gene: TRBJ2-2; V gene: TRBV5-4; clone size: NA; D gene: NA
CDR3 protein: CAWSVARETQYF; CDR3 DNA: TGTGCCTGGTCAGTGGCCCGAGAGACCCAGTACTTC; J gene: TRBJ2-5; V gene: TRBV30; clone size: NA; D gene: NA
CDR3 protein: CASSLMGQGQYEQYF; CDR3 DNA: TGTGCCAGCAGTTTAATGGGACAGGGGCAGTACGAGCAGTACTTC; J gene: TRBJ2-7; V gene: TRBV27; clone size: NA; D gene: TRBD1
CDR3 protein: CASSLSGGGGWYGYGYTF; CDR3 DNA: TGTGCCAGCAGTTTATCAGGGGGGGGAGGATGGTATGGGTATGGCTACACCTTC; J gene: TRBJ1-2; V gene: TRBV27; clone size: NA; D gene: NA
CDR3 protein: CASQKQGNEQYF; CDR3 DNA: TGTGCCAGCCAGAAACAGGGAAACGAGCAGTACTTC; J gene: TRBJ2-7; V gene: TRBV5-4; clone size: NA; D gene: NA
CDR3 protein: CASSLDRGVTDTQYF; CDR3 DNA: TGTGCCAGCAGCTTGGACAGGGGAGTGACAGATACGCAGTATTTT; J gene: TRBJ2-3; V gene: TRBV5-4; clone size: NA; D gene: TRBD1
CDR3 protein: CASSSPLLPSGDTEAFF; CDR3 DNA: TGTGCCAGCAGTTCCCCACTTCTCCCCTCAGGGGACACTGAAGCTTTCTTT; J gene: TRBJ1-1; V gene: TRBV28; clone size: NA; D gene: NA
CDR3 protein: CASRREGHFNEQFF; CDR3 DNA: TGTGCCAGCAGAAGGGAGGGCCATTTTAATGAGCAGTTCTTC; J gene: TRBJ2-1; V gene: TRBV6-4; clone size: NA; D gene: TRBD2
CDR3 protein: CASSLQGARGAETQYF; CDR3 DNA: TGTGCCAGCAGTTTACAGGGGGCCAGGGGTGCGGAGACCCAGTACTTC; J gene: TRBJ2-5; V gene: TRBV27; clone size: NA; D gene: TRBD1
CDR3 protein: CASSRTYTEAFF; CDR3 DNA: TGTGCCAGCAGCCGGACATATACTGAAGCTTTCTTT; J gene: TRBJ1-1; V gene: TRBV5-8; clone size: NA; D gene: NA
CDR3 protein: CASSVKGTGGTEQYF; CDR3 DNA: TGTGCCAGCAGTGTAAAAGGGACAGGGGGTACCGAGCAGTACTTC; J gene: TRBJ2-7; V gene: TRBV6-1; clone size: NA; D gene: TRBD1
CDR3 protein: CATSRTAGRQETQYF; CDR3 DNA: TGTGCCACCAGCAGAACGGCAGGCAGGCAAGAGACCCAGTACTTC; J gene: TRBJ2-5; V gene: TRBV15; clone size: NA; D gene: NA
CDR3 protein: CAITGGSFYEQYF; CDR3 DNA: TGTGCCATTACAGGGGGTTCCTTCTACGAGCAGTACTTC; J gene: TRBJ2-7; V gene: TRBV6-1; clone size: NA; D gene: TRBD1
CDR3 protein: CASSPSASTRGYGYTF; CDR3 DNA: TGTGCCAGTAGCCCCTCCGCCTCGACAAGGGGCTATGGCTACACCTTC; J gene: TRBJ1-2; V gene: TRBV19; clone size: NA; D gene: NA
CDR3 protein: CASSSAGGQPNYGYTF; CDR3 DNA: TGTGCCAGCAGCTCCGCGGGGGGACAGCCTAACTATGGCTACACCTTC; J gene: TRBJ1-2; V gene: TRBV13; clone size: NA; D gene: TRBD1
CDR3 protein: CASSDVAGDTGELFF; CDR3 DNA: TGTGCCAGCAGTGATGTCGCAGGGGACACCGGGGAGCTGTTTTTT; J gene: TRBJ2-2; V gene: TRBV2; clone size: NA; D gene: NA
CDR3 protein: CASSVGTGFNQPQHF; CDR3 DNA: TGTGCCAGTAGTGTCGGGACAGGGTTCAATCAGCCCCAGCATTTT; J gene: TRBJ1-5; V gene: TRBV19; clone size: NA; D gene: TRBD1
CDR3 protein: CAWSPFKSAGPFTDTQYF; CDR3 DNA: TGTGCCTGGAGCCCCTTTAAGTCTGCGGGACCCTTCACAGATACGCAGTATTTT; J gene: TRBJ2-3; V gene: TRBV30; clone size: NA; D gene: NA
CDR3 protein: CASSPKRGIGLASAGYEQYF; CDR3 DNA: TGTGCCAGCTCACCAAAACGCGGGATCGGACTAGCTTCAGCTGGGTACGAGCAGTACTTC; J gene: TRBJ2-7; V gene: TRBV18; clone size: NA; D gene: TRBD2
CDR3 protein: CASSIGQEPIGQHF; CDR3 DNA: TGTGCCAGTAGTATAGGACAGGAGCCAATCGGGCAGCATTTT; J gene: TRBJ1-5; V gene: TRBV19; clone size: NA; D gene: NA
CDR3 protein: CASSERGLRPNQPQHF; CDR3 DNA: TGTGCCAGCAGTGAAAGGGGGCTACGTCCAAATCAGCCCCAGCATTTT; J gene: TRBJ1-5; V gene: TRBV2; clone size: NA; D gene: TRBD1
CDR3 protein: CASSIAGITGELFF; CDR3 DNA: TGTGCCAGCAGTATCGCAGGGATTACCGGGGAGCTGTTTTTT; J gene: TRBJ2-2; V gene: TRBV6-6; clone size: NA; D gene: NA
CDR3 protein: CASSQDSAKNEKLFF; CDR3 DNA: TGCGCCAGCAGCCAAGATTCCGCGAAGAATGAAAAACTGTTTTTT; J gene: TRBJ1-4; V gene: TRBV4-1; clone size: NA; D gene: NA
CDR3 protein: CATSRDPGGGNEQFF; CDR3 DNA: TGTGCCACCAGCAGAGATCCAGGGGGCGGCAATGAGCAGTTCTTC; J gene: TRBJ2-1; V gene: TRBV15; clone size: NA; D gene: TRBD1
CDR3 protein: CANSLVAGANIQYF; CDR3 DNA: TGCGCCAACAGCTTGGTCGCGGGGGCAAACATTCAGTACTTC; J gene: TRBJ2-4; V gene: TRBV5-1; clone size: NA; D gene: NA
CDR3 protein: CAINSPGVYGYTF; CDR3 DNA: TGTGCCATTAACTCACCAGGTGTCTATGGCTACACCTTC; J gene: TRBJ1-2; V gene: TRBV19; clone size: NA; D gene: NA
CDR3 protein: CASSGTPFGQTNTEAFF; CDR3 DNA: TGTGCCAGCAGCGGAACCCCCTTCGGACAGACCAACACTGAAGCTTTCTTT; J gene: TRBJ1-1; V gene: TRBV13; clone size: NA; D gene: NA
CDR3 protein: CASADYSYEQYF; CDR3 DNA: TGTGCCAGCGCGGACTACTCCTACGAGCAGTACTTC; J gene: TRBJ2-7; V gene: TRBV7-3; clone size: NA; D gene: NA
CDR3 protein: CAWSKGSASNYGYTF; CDR3 DNA: TGTGCCTGGAGTAAGGGGTCAGCTTCCAACTATGGCTACACCTTC; J gene: TRBJ1-2; V gene: TRBV30; clone size: NA; D gene: NA
CDR3 protein: CASSLSLGSLGGELFF; CDR3 DNA: TGTGCCAGCAGCTTGAGTCTCGGGAGTTTAGGCGGGGAGCTGTTTTTT; J gene: TRBJ2-2; V gene: TRBV5-6; clone size: NA; D gene: NA
CDR3 protein: CASSVLQTDTQYF; CDR3 DNA: TGTGCCAGCAGCGTATTACAGACAGATACGCAGTATTTT; J gene: TRBJ2-3; V gene: TRBV9; clone size: NA; D gene: NA
CDR3 protein: CASSVTQGRGEAFF; CDR3 DNA: TGTGCCAGCAGTGTGACACAGGGGCGGGGAGAAGCTTTCTTT; J gene: TRBJ1-1; V gene: TRBV27; clone size: NA; D gene: TRBD1
CDR3 protein: CASSSSPAGGIVYEQYF; CDR3 DNA: TGTGCCAGCAGTTCCTCCCCAGCGGGAGGGATAGTTTACGAGCAGTACTTC; J gene: TRBJ2-7; V gene: TRBV27; clone size: NA; D gene: TRBD2
CDR3 protein: CASSQREGYEQYF; CDR3 DNA: TGTGCCAGCAGTCAGCGGGAGGGCTACGAGCAGTACTTC; J gene: TRBJ2-7; V gene: TRBV6-5; clone size: medium-sized; D gene: TRBD2
CDR3 protein: CSAYGQGGQFF; CDR3 DNA: TGCAGTGCCTACGGACAGGGGGGGCAGTTCTTC; J gene: TRBJ2-1; V gene: TRBV20-1; clone size: NA; D gene: TRBD1
CDR3 protein: CASSQDWRNTDTQYF; CDR3 DNA: TGCGCCAGCAGCCAAGATTGGAGGAACACAGATACGCAGTATTTT; J gene: TRBJ2-3; V gene: TRBV4-3; clone size: NA; D gene: NA
CDR3 protein: CATSFAGNTQYF; CDR3 DNA: TGTGCCACCAGTTTCGCAGGGAACACGCAGTATTTT; J gene: TRBJ2-3; V gene: TRBV13; clone size: NA; D gene: NA